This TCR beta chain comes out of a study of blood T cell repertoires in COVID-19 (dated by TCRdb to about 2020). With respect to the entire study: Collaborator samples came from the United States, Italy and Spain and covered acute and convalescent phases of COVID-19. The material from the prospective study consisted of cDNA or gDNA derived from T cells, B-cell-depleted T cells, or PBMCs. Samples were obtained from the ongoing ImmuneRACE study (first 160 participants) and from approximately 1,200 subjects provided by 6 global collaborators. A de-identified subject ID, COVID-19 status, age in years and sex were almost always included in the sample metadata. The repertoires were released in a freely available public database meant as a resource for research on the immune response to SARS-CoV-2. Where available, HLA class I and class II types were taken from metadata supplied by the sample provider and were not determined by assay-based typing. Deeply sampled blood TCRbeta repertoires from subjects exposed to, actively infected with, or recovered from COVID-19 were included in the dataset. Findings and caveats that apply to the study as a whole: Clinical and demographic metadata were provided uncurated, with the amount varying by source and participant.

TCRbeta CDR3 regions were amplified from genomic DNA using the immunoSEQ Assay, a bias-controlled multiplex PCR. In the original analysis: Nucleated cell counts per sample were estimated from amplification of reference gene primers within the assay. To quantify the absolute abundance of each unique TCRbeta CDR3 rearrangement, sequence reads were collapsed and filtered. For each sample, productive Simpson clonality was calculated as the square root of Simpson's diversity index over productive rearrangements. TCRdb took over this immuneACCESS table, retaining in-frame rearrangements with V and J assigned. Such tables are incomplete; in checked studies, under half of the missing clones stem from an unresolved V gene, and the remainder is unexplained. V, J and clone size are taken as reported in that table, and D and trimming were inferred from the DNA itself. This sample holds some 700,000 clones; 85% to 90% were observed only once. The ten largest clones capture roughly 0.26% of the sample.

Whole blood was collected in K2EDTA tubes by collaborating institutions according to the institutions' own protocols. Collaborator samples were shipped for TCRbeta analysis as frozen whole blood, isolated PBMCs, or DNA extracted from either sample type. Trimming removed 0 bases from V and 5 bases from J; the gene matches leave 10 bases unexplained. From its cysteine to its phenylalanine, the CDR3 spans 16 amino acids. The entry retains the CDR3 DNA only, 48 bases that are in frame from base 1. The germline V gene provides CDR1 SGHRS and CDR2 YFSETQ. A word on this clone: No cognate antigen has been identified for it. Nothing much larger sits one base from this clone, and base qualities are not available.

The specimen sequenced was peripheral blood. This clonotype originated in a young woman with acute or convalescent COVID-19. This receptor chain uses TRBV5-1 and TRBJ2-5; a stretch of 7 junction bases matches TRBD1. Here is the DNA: TGCGCCAGCAGCTTGGTAACAGGGGCGTTCGAGGAGACCCAGTACTTC. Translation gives CASSLVTGAFEETQYF.